One and the same sample provided the 5 T cell receptor beta chains below, sequenced in a study of CDR3 diversity in severe acne. Using its own MiXCR run on the PCR reads, TCRdb lists one record per CDR3 protein. The sample lists approximately 80,000 distinct CDR3 sequences; 51% were seen once. Sequencing input: blood. These receptors were obtained from a male donor in good health, without acne.

Note on this clonotype: The junction shows a germline mismatch at one end, possibly a read error. The chain couples TRBV27 to TRBJ1-4; the D is unclear. CDR1 is MNHEY and CDR2 is SMNVEV in the germline V gene (reference sequence). CDR3 length: 14 residues. CDR3 in amino acids: CANSLNGYNEKLLF. In DNA form, the CDR3 reads TGTGCCAACAGTTTGAACGGATATAATGAAAAACTGCTTTTT.

The CDR3 DNA sequence: TGTGCCAGCAGCTTAACGGACACAGGCTATGGCTACACCTTC. Its translation: CASSLTDTGYGYTF. This chain connects TRBV7-3 to TRBJ1-2; perhaps TRBD1 as D (5 bases). The CDR3 has 14 residues. Germline values: CDR1 SGHTA, CDR2 FQGTGA. Trimming pared 0 bases from V and 4 bases from J, leaving 9 bases between. Based on the CDR3 plus reference TRBV7-3 and TRBJ1-2, the full variable domain is GAGVSQTPSNKVTEKGKYVELRCDPISGHTALYWYRQSLGQGPEFLIYFQGTGAADDSGLPNDRFFAVRPEGSVSTLKIQRTERGDSAVYLCASSLTDTGYGYTFGSGTRLTVV.

This clonotype was found many times. V is TRBV7-8 and J is TRBJ1-1; D uncertain. The V and J ends lost 4 bases and 3 bases respectively, with 12 bases between them. CDR1 and CDR2 from the germline V gene are SGHVS and FQNEAQ. This CDR3 is 14 amino acids long. The CDR3 sequence is CASSSRSGYTEAFF. CDR3 in DNA: TGTGCCAGCAGCTCCCGTTCGGGGTACACTGAAGCTTTCTTT.

The chain has TRBV20-1 and TRBJ2-7; the match to TRBD2 covers 12 bases. The CDR3 consists of 16 residues. The trim removed 1 base at V and 3 bases at J, leaving 7 bases unmatched. CDR1 and CDR2 (germline): DFQATT, SNEGSKA (reference sequence). This CDR3 is CSARVLLAGGGYEQYF. The CDR3 DNA reads TGCAGTGCTAGAGTCTTACTAGCGGGAGGCGGCTACGAGCAGTACTTC.

V and J are TRBV7-3 and TRBJ2-7; D is tentatively TRBD1 or TRBD2 (6 bases each). The CDR3 totals 13 residues. V lost 2 bases and J 3 bases, leaving 8 bases between the germline ends. The germline V gene has CDR1 SGHTA and CDR2 FQGTGA. The DNA for the CDR3 is TGTGCCAGCAGCTTAGGGGGGCGCTACGAGCAGTACTTC. Its protein is CASSLGGRYEQYF.